This T cell receptor beta chain derives from a study of radiation and T cells in renal cell carcinoma. The method was immunoSEQ multiplex PCR; TCRdb's version includes in-frame clones alone and lacks a portion of them. The sample includes about 78,000 clones, around 89% seen only once; the top ten take nearly 6%. This clone was found once. V was pared by 0 bases and J by 2 bases, with 1 base of the junction left unmatched. Germline V gives CDR1 SEHNR, CDR2 FQNEAQ (reference sequence). The CDR3 is 15 residues long. Time point: blood 4 weeks post-SBRT, at nephrectomy. The sample's treatment: 15 Gy SBRT to primary tumor, nephrectomy 4 weeks later.

This clonotype was sampled from a woman aged 70-85 years with renal cell carcinoma. Specimen: blood, collected from a patient whose treatment included radiotherapy and nephrectomy. The V call is TRBV7-9, the J call TRBJ2-7; 10 bases line up with TRBD1. CDR3 sequence (DNA): TGTGCCAGCAGCTTAGCCGGGACAGGGGCCTACGAGCAGTACTTC. Translated, it gives CASSLAGTGAYEQYF.